This record concerns one T cell receptor (beta chain) sequence. This clone turned up a few times. This clone's antigen is unknown. The record has no base qualities; no much larger clone is one base away. The entry originates in a study of beta chain features in type 1 diabetes (dated by TCRdb to the late 2010s). For the study in its entirety: Mean age, gender distribution, total cell number and subset yield did not differ between patients and healthy donors. Regulatory and stem cell-like memory subsets were obtained from only 8 patients and roughly eight healthy donors, while naive and central memory subsets were obtained from all 28 donors. A total of about 110,000,000 sorted cells were examined across all samples, and a strong correlation was observed between cell number per subset and RNA yield. The study compared the TCRB repertoires of sorted circulating CD4+ T cell subsets in recently diagnosed type 1 diabetes patients with those in matched healthy donors. Summary of the overall study and its limitations: Fewer insertions and more nucleotide deletions at VDJ recombination sites were observed in patients with type 1 diabetes, implying thymic rearrangement abnormalities. Sequencing cDNA rather than genomic DNA could over-represent highly expressing activated cells, although activation and CD3 levels did not differ between groups. PCR might favor shorter templates, but patient and control samples were amplified and corrected together, so any skew would affect both groups equally. In all four CD4+ subsets, TCRB CDR3 length was moderately but significantly shorter in type 1 diabetes patients. Naive, central memory and regulatory TCRB repertoires appeared to be more alike among patients than among healthy donors. HLA sub-analyses involved small numbers of individuals, so any influence of HLA type on TCRB rearrangement remained unresolved.

The High Capacity cDNA Reverse Transcription Kit was used to reverse transcribe all of the isolated RNA, meaning that expressed TCRB transcripts were what got sequenced. Deep immunoSEQ sequencing was performed on naive, central memory and regulatory T cell samples, with an average of roughly 3.5 million total reads per sample. Sorted cells were lysed in RLT buffer, and RNA was extracted using DNase-treated RNeasy Micro or Mini kits according to cell number. Each cell subset was processed separately to prevent cross-contamination, with patient and healthy donor samples processed together. The immunoSEQ multiplex PCR was used to amplify TCRB sequences from cDNA, yielding 87-bp fragments that span the CDR3 region. Amplicons were sequenced on the Illumina HiSeq platform. The authors' analysis ran thus. PCR bias was computationally corrected using synthetic template baselines, reads within Hamming distance 2 were collapsed, and singletons that could not be merged were discarded. By aligning reads against IMGT, V, D and J genes, CDR3 length, and insertions or deletions at six rearrangement sites were assigned. Within each subset, clonotype counts were normalized to sorted cell number, after which true diversity and Gini coefficients were computed with the tcR R package. The overlap coefficient, calculated on TCRB nucleotide sequences, was used to quantify repertoire sharing. Here the immuneACCESS table is served through TCRdb, limited to in-frame sequences with V and J called. Missing clones are a known gap in these copies; in checked studies unresolved V genes cover under half, and the rest lacks a known reason. V and J calls plus clone size are reproduced from that table; the DNA served to infer D and trimming. For this sample the table gives more than 300,000 clones, of which 9.3% were detected only once. The ten largest account for approximately 1% of the sample.

In the germline V gene, CDR1 corresponds to SNHLY and CDR2 to FYNNEI. V has 2 bases trimmed and J has 0 bases trimmed; junction bases matching no gene number 8. The CDR3 runs 18 residues from the cysteine to the phenylalanine. Of all the DNA, just the CDR3 is kept, 54 bases in frame from base 1. Each donor gave one peripheral blood draw, roughly 0.11 L on average, collected into heparinised tubes. A BD FACSAria II was used to sort naive, central memory, regulatory and stem cell-like memory CD4+ T cells with a panel that included CD45RO, CCR7, CD25, CD127, CD95 and CD27. Every sorted population had a purity above 95%. PBMCs were isolated immediately by Lymphoprep density gradient centrifugation and stained directly without culture. So that batch effects would be minimized, each experiment stained and sorted samples in pairs, pairing one healthy donor with one patient.

Rearrangement joined TRBV2 to TRBJ1-3; 9 bases in the junction line up with TRBD1. Sequencing used central memory CD4+ T cells from blood. The TCR sequence derives from a man aged 25 to 45 with type 1 diabetes. CDR3 protein: CASSELEDRGASGNTIYF. The DNA sequence is as follows: TGTGCCAGCAGTGAATTGGAGGACAGGGGTGCCTCTGGAAACACCATATATTTT.